Listed here are 25 T cell receptor beta chains from one sample, sequenced in a study of cytomegalovirus exposure and HLA in healthy donors. 13 Jbeta primers and 60 Vbeta primers were used for the PCR. Repertoires were generated with immunoSEQ multiplex PCR, while TCRdb's copy carries only in-frame clones and drops some. The top ten clones hold 1.7% of a sample with 150,000 to 200,000 clones, approximately 80% of them seen once. Sequenced input: PBMCs. The receptor set was obtained from a woman in her late teens or twenties in good health and CMV-seronegative.

There are a few counts of this clone. The V gene is TRBV6-6, the J gene TRBJ2-7, with D perhaps TRBD1 (5 bases). Between the trimmed V and J ends, which lost 5 bases and 5 bases, there was a span of 10 bases. From germline, CDR1 is MNHNY and CDR2 SVGAGI (reference sequence). The length of the CDR3 is 12 residues. DNA of the CDR3: TGTGCCAGCAGTCCGGACATCCACGAGCAGTACGTC. Protein: CASSPDIHEQYV.

This chain connects TRBV7-8 to TRBJ2-1; D is possibly TRBD1 (6 bases). The V gene's germline CDR1 is SGHVS and CDR2 FQNEAQ. The CDR3 runs 13 residues. V lost 3 bases and J 7 bases, leaving 10 bases between the germline ends. The CDR3, as DNA: TGTGCCAGCAGCTTGGGGGCCCCTAATGAGCAGTTCTTC. Translated, it gives CASSLGAPNEQFF.

The rearrangement links TRBV27 to TRBJ2-3, with D tentatively TRBD2 (5 bases). This CDR3 has 14 residues. V lost 9 bases, J lost 1 base, and 14 bases lay in between. Germline CDR1 reads MNHEY; CDR2 reads SMNVEV (reference sequence). CDR3 region: CASATGRGTDTQYF. In DNA form, the CDR3 reads TGTGCCAGTGCCACGGGAAGGGGCACAGATACGCAGTATTTT.

The V and J genes are TRBV7-9 and TRBJ2-1, with 8 nucleotides matching TRBD2. Germline V gene data show CDR1 as SEHNR and CDR2 as FQNEAQ (reference sequence). J was trimmed by 8 bases and V by 2 bases; bases with no gene match: 11. The CDR3 has 16 residues. The CDR3 region is CASSLYGTRYEDEQFF. The CDR3 DNA sequence: TGTGCCAGCAGCTTATACGGGACTAGGTACGAGGATGAGCAGTTCTTC.

The chain links TRBV6-5 to TRBJ2-6; tentatively, D is TRBD2 (5 bases). V lost 0 bases, J lost 1 base, and 7 bases lay in between. Germline V gene sequence: CDR1 MNHEY, CDR2 SVGAGI. CDR3 length: 16 residues. CDR3 nucleotides: TGTGCCAGCAGTTACTCGCGGGTTTCTGGGGCCAACGTCCTGACTTTC. As protein: CASSYSRVSGANVLTF.

As regards this clone: The sample holds other DNA sequences that translate to the same CDR3. This rearrangement joins TRBV27 to TRBJ2-4; TRBD2 might be the D (5 bases). Germline loops: CDR1 MNHEY, CDR2 SMNVEV (reference sequence). CDR3 size: 16 residues. V dropped 3 bases and J dropped 0 bases, with 12 bases sitting between them. In nucleotides, the CDR3 is TGTGCCAGCAGTTTGAAAAGCGGTCTAGCCAAAAACATTCAGTACTTC. It yields the protein CASSLKSGLAKNIQYF.

This chain joins TRBV5-1 and TRBJ2-7, with 7 positions matching TRBD2. This CDR3 has 16 amino acids. Germline V lookup: CDR1 SGHRS, CDR2 YFSETQ. V shed 1 base, J shed 0 bases, and the junction held 7 bases outside the gene matches. The CDR3 DNA reads TGCGCCAGCAGCTTGTATCTAGCGGACGACTCCTACGAGCAGTACTTC. Protein sequence: CASSLYLADDSYEQYF.

V and J are TRBV30 and TRBJ1-2, with TRBD1 matching 8 bases. The germline gives CDR1 GTSNPN, CDR2 SVGIG (reference sequence). The CDR3 runs 11 residues. The V and J ends lost 8 bases and 8 bases, in that order; junction bases with no gene match: 7. In DNA, the CDR3 is TGTGCCGTTTCACAGGGGGGCGGCTACACCTTC. This codes for CAVSQGGGYTF.

The chain has TRBV5-1 and TRBJ1-4; TRBD1 matches 8 bases. CDR3 length: 14 amino acids. V trimming: 3 bases; J trimming: 8 bases; junction bases outside the gene matches: 6. Germline V lookup: CDR1 SGHRS, CDR2 YFSETQ. CDR3 in DNA: TGCGCCAGCAGCTCCCAGGGGGCGGACGAAAAACTGTTTTTT. Translation gives CASSSQGADEKLFF. The full variable domain, rest sourced from reference TRBV5-1 and TRBJ1-4, is KAGVTQTPRYLIKTRGQQVTLSCSPISGHRSVSWYQQTPGQGLQFLFEYFSETQRNKGNFPGRFSGRQFSNSRSEMNVSTLELGDSALYLCASSSQGADEKLFFGSGTQLSVL.

This clone has just one count. This chain connects TRBV6-5 to TRBJ2-7, with a weak D call TRBD2 (6 bases). Trimming removed 6 bases from V and 1 base from J, with 16 bases in between. CDR1 is MNHEY, CDR2 SVGAGI, per germline. CDR3 size: 15 residues. CDR3 residues: CASRREAHYSYEQYF. The CDR3, as DNA: TGTGCCAGCAGGAGGGAGGCCCACTATTCCTACGAGCAGTACTTC.

The chain is built from TRBV7-2 and TRBJ2-7, with 7 positions matching TRBD2. The germline V gene encodes CDR1 SGHTA and CDR2 FQGNSA. The junction had 3 bases not matched to a gene; V was cut back by 1 base and J by 0 bases. CDR3 length equals 15 residues. The CDR3 here is CASSLEASGSYEQYV. CDR3 sequence (DNA): TGTGCCAGCAGCTTAGAGGCTAGCGGCTCCTACGAGCAGTACGTC.

The chain has TRBV2 and TRBJ2-7; 7 bases are shared with TRBD2. J gave up 2 bases and V 6 bases, and 4 bases lay outside the gene matches. From germline, CDR1 is SNHLY and CDR2 FYNNEI. The CDR3 runs 13 residues. The CDR3 protein is CASRPGLTYEQYF. CDR3 bases: TGTGCCAGCAGACCGGGACTAACCTACGAGCAGTACTTC.

This clone was observed a single time. The chain joins TRBV5-6 to TRBJ1-3; 7 bases match TRBD1. The J segment lost 4 bases and the V segment lost 4 bases, leaving 8 bases of the junction unmatched. From germline, CDR1 is SGHDT and CDR2 YYEEEE. The CDR3 consists of 15 residues. The chain's CDR3 is CASSPGQPLGNTIYF. The CDR3 DNA reads as TGTGCCAGCAGCCCGGGACAGCCACTCGGAAACACCATATATTTT.

The chain carries TRBV7-8 and TRBJ1-4; 7 nucleotides match TRBD1. This CDR3 region has 16 residues. V shed 1 base and J 3 bases; nucleotides not matched to a gene: 5. Per the germline V gene, CDR1 is SGHVS and CDR2 is FQNEAQ. DNA for the CDR3: TGTGCCAGCAGCTTAGTTCAGGGGACAGCTAATGAAAAACTGTTTTTT. Amino acids: CASSLVQGTANEKLFF.

The V gene is TRBV4-1, the J gene TRBJ1-3; 7 nucleotides line up with TRBD1. The CDR3 is made up of 16 amino acids. The germline CDR1 and CDR2 sequences are MGHRA and YSYEKL. J gave up 7 bases and V 0 bases, and 9 bases lay outside the gene matches. CDR3 DNA: TGCGCCAGCAGCCAAGATGAGGGACAGCGAGCCAACACCATATATTTT. Protein: CASSQDEGQRANTIYF.

This chain uses TRBV25-1 with TRBJ1-2; D might be TRBD1 (5 bases). The CDR3 consists of 11 residues. Trimming cost V 1 base and J 8 bases, with 5 bases left between them. CDR1 is MGHDK, CDR2 SYGVNS, per germline. In DNA, the CDR3 is TGTGCCAGCAGTGAATGGGGCGGCTACACCTTC. Its translation is CASSEWGGYTF.

The chain carries TRBV11-2 and TRBJ2-7, with no clear D. Germline V gene data show CDR1 as SGHAT and CDR2 as FQNNGV. Trimming cost V 5 bases and J 4 bases, with 12 bases left between them. The CDR3 spans 13 residues. Here the CDR3 DNA reads TGTGCCAGCAGCCCCCAACCAGGATACGAGCAGTACGTC. It yields the protein CASSPQPGYEQYV.

The CDR3 DNA sequence: TGTGCCACCAGCAGAGATCAAAGGACTAGCGGTCGCTCCTACAATGAGCAGTTCTTC. Translating it yields CATSRDQRTSGRSYNEQFF. The chain uses TRBV15 and TRBJ2-1; TRBD2 aligns across 10 bases. V shed 0 bases, J shed 0 bases, and the junction held 8 bases outside the gene matches. The CDR3 length is 19 residues. The germline gives CDR1 LNHNV, CDR2 YYDKDF (reference sequence).

The rearrangement links TRBV6-6 to TRBJ1-1; no firm D call. The V gene lost 6 bases and the J gene lost 1 base, with 9 bases spanning the gap. Germline-derived CDR1 and CDR2 are MNHNY and SVGAGI (reference sequence). There are 13 residues in the CDR3. The CDR3 spells CASSPPGNTEAFF. CDR3 nucleotides: TGTGCCAGCAGCCCTCCGGGGAACACTGAAGCTTTCTTT.

The chain uses TRBV27 and TRBJ2-1; 8 nucleotides agree with TRBD2. The junction had 6 bases not matched to a gene; V was cut back by 6 bases and J by 8 bases. The CDR3 totals 13 residues. The germline gives CDR1 MNHEY, CDR2 SMNVEV (reference sequence). The CDR3 here is CASSPAGVHEQFF. The CDR3, as DNA: TGTGCCAGCAGCCCAGCGGGAGTACATGAGCAGTTCTTC.

This clone was seen once. This chain connects TRBV28 to TRBJ2-3, with TRBD2 as a possible D gene (5 bases). The CDR3 length is 13 residues. Between the trimmed V and J ends, which lost 5 bases and 5 bases, there was a span of 11 bases. Germline CDR1 is MDHEN and CDR2 is SYDVKM. The CDR3 DNA is TGTGCCAGCAGTGGACTGGCGGTAGATACGCAGTATTTT. Encoded protein: CASSGLAVDTQYF. The complete variable domain, with remaining parts taken from reference TRBV28 and TRBJ2-3, reads DVKVTQSSRYLVKRTGEKVFLECVQDMDHENMFWYRQDPGLGLRLIYFSYDVKMKEKGDIPEGYSVSREKKERFSLILESASTNQTSMYLCASSGLAVDTQYFGPGTRLTVL.

This chain links TRBV7-6 with TRBJ1-2; the match to TRBD1 covers 9 bases. Germline V gene lookup returns CDR1 SGHVS and CDR2 FNYEAQ. The CDR3 consists of 14 residues. With 6 bases clipped from V and 1 base from J, the junction kept 3 bases outside the gene matches. The CDR3 loop is CASSGQGSNYGYTF. DNA of the CDR3: TGTGCCAGCAGTGGACAGGGGAGTAACTATGGCTACACCTTC.

The chain recombines TRBV27 with TRBJ2-7, with a weak D call TRBD1 (5 bases). Germline V lookup: CDR1 MNHEY, CDR2 SMNVEV (reference sequence). The V and J ends lost 5 bases and 2 bases respectively, with 13 bases between them. This CDR3 has 14 residues. Here the CDR3 reads CASSPSGWAYEQYV. In DNA form, the CDR3 reads TGTGCCAGCAGTCCTTCAGGGTGGGCCTACGAGCAGTACGTC.

The gene calls are TRBV27 and TRBJ1-2; weak D call: TRBD1 (6 bases). Trimming shortened V by 6 bases and J by 2 bases, and 16 bases separated the two germline ends. The CDR3 spans 15 residues. The germline V gene has CDR1 MNHEY and CDR2 SMNVEV (reference sequence). CDR3 sequence (DNA): TGTGCCAGCAGATCAGGAGGCAGGGGAAACTATGGCTACACCTTC. Its protein product is CASRSGGRGNYGYTF.

DNA of the CDR3: TGTGCCAGCAATCCCGAAATCCTAGCGGGGCCCACAGATACGCAGTATTTT. Protein: CASNPEILAGPTDTQYF. V and J are TRBV7-8 and TRBJ2-3, with 9 positions matching TRBD2. The germline CDR1 and CDR2 sequences are SGHVS and FQNEAQ. Unmatched junction bases numbered 13, after V lost 7 bases and J lost 2 bases. The CDR3 is 17 amino acids.